What follows describes a single T cell receptor beta chain. What this receptor recognizes is not known. There are no base qualities to consult, and no much larger clone falls within one base. Collaborating institutions collected whole blood in K2EDTA tubes following their own protocols. For TCRbeta analysis, collaborators shipped samples as frozen whole blood, isolated PBMCs, or DNA extracted from either of those sample types. The cysteine opens and the phenylalanine closes a CDR3 of 13 amino acids. Left in the record is the CDR3 DNA by itself, 39 bases read in frame from the first base. V loses 3 bases of germline sequence and J loses 9 bases, and the interval between the two ends is 15 bases. CDR1 is given as SQVTM and CDR2 as ANQGSEA, both from the germline V gene. The immunoSEQ Assay, a bias-controlled multiplex PCR, was used to amplify TCRbeta CDR3 regions from genomic DNA. The study's processing was this. The number of nucleated cells in each sample was estimated from the amplification of reference gene primers within the assay. To quantify the absolute abundance of each unique TCRbeta CDR3 rearrangement, sequence reads were collapsed and filtered. For each sample, productive Simpson clonality was calculated by taking the square root of Simpson's diversity index across productive rearrangements. As stored in TCRdb, this immuneACCESS dataset retains in-frame rearrangements with V and J assigned. A fraction of the clones does not appear; measured against another copy, unresolved V genes explain less than half of the discrepancy, and the remainder lacks a known reason. V, J and clone size reflect that table, while D and trimming were determined from the DNA. Here the sample has some 80,000 clones; about four fifths occur a single time. The ten largest make up about 5% of the sample.

The source of the sample is a study of blood T cell repertoires in COVID-19 (TCRdb year 2020). Background on the whole study: The collaborator samples originated in the United States, Italy and Spain and spanned the acute and convalescent phases of COVID-19. The prospective study material was composed of cDNA or gDNA derived from T cells, B-cell-depleted T cells, or PBMCs. The repertoires were released in a freely available public database intended as a resource for research on the immune response to SARS-CoV-2. Where available, HLA class I and class II types were obtained from metadata supplied by the sample provider rather than from assay-based typing. Deeply sampled blood TCRbeta repertoires from subjects exposed to, actively infected with, or recovered from COVID-19 were included in the dataset. The samples were drawn from the first 160 participants of the ongoing ImmuneRACE study and from 950 to 1,500 subjects provided by 6 global collaborators. Nearly every sample came with metadata listing a de-identified subject ID, COVID-19 status, age in years and sex. The research as a whole found: The quantity of clinical and demographic metadata differed by source and by participant and was supplied without curation.

The V and J genes are TRBV29-1 and TRBJ2-4; TRBD1 is possibly the D segment (6 matching bases). Sequencing input: peripheral blood. This clonotype originated in an elderly woman with active or convalescent COVID-19. The nucleotides read TGCAGCGTTGAGGGGCAGGGGCTTGGCATTCAGTACTTC. Translated, this is CSVEGQGLGIQYF. The variable domain in full, with residues beyond the CDR3 obtained from the reference TRBV29-1 and TRBJ2-4 genes, is SAVISQKPSRDICQRGTSLTIQCQVDSQVTMMFWYRQQPGQSLTLIATANQGSEATYESGFVIDKFPISRPNLTFSTLTVSNMSPEDSSIYLCSVEGQGLGIQYFGAGTRLSVL.